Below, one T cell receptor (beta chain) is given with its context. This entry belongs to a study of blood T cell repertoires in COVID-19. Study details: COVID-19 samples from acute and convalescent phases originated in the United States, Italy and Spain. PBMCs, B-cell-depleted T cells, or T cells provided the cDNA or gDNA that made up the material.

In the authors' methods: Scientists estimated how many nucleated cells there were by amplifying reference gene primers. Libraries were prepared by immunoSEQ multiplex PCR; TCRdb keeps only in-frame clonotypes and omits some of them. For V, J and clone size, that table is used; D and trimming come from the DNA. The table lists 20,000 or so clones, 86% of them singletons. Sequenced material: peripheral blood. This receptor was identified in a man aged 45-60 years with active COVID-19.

The CDR3 sequence: CASRDRDSLRQYF. DNA for the CDR3: TGTGCCAGCAGGGACCGGGACTCCTTGAGGCAGTACTTC. The chain recombines TRBV7-3 with TRBJ2-7; perhaps TRBD2 as D (6 bases). The CDR3 length is 13 residues. Trimming stripped 6 bases from V and 9 bases from J, with 18 bases between. Germline values: CDR1 SGHTA, CDR2 FQGTGA.